This is a list of T cell receptor beta chains from one sample in a study of early stage breast cancer tumors. Using immunoSEQ multiplex PCR, the repertoire was profiled, and TCRdb retains in-frame clones only, with some absent. Among around 41,000 clones, over 60% were seen once, and the ten largest hold 7.2%. Sequencing was performed on blood. The origin of the receptors is a person in their fifties with breast cancer. The CDR3 runs from the conserved cysteine through the conserved F or W. The D gene is left open where the match is weak. Clone size appears in some rows only: once, few, many, or a class for an expanded clone.

clone_size j_call d_call v_call cdr3_nt cdr3_aa
. TRBJ1-2 TRBD1 TRBV5-4 TGTGCCAGCAGCACCGGGACAGGGGTCTATGGCTACACCTTC CASSTGTGVYGYTF
. TRBJ2-7 . TRBV9 TGTGCCAGCAGCGTAGGAGGGCCAGCCTACGAGCAGTACTTC CASSVGGPAYEQYF
. TRBJ2-1 . TRBV19 TGTGCCAGTAACGGACTGTACGGGGGAGAGCAGTTCTTC CASNGLYGGEQFF
. TRBJ2-3 . TRBV9 TGTGCCAGCAGCGCTATGGGCACAGATACGCAGTATTTT CASSAMGTDTQYF
. TRBJ2-7 . TRBV14 TGTGCCAGCAGCCAAGTAGGAGTCGCCTACGAGCAGTACTTC CASSQVGVAYEQYF
. TRBJ1-4 . TRBV6-1 TGTGCCAGCAGTGTCAGGGGCCCGTCAACTAATGAAAAACTGTTTTTT CASSVRGPSTNEKLFF
. TRBJ2-3 TRBD2 TRBV7-6 TGTGCCAGCAATCCGGGACTAGCGGGGACCCTCGGGGATACGCAGTATTTT CASNPGLAGTLGDTQYF
. TRBJ1-4 . TRBV11-3 TGTGCCAGCCGTTCAGGGCAAGGTGAAAAACTGTTTTTT CASRSGQGEKLFF
once TRBJ2-7 TRBD1 TRBV2 TGTGCCAGCAGTGATCCGGGACAGCTGGCCGAGCAGTACTTC CASSDPGQLAEQYF
. TRBJ1-3 . TRBV11-2 TGTGCCAGCAGCTCCCTCACGGCTGGAAACACCATATATTTT CASSSLTAGNTIYF
once TRBJ2-5 TRBD1 TRBV6-4 TGTGCCACTCCAACCACGAGAGGGACAGACCAAGAGACCCAGTACTTC CATPTTRGTDQETQYF
few TRBJ2-5 TRBD2 TRBV2 TGTGCCAGCAGTGAGGGGAGCGGGGGAGTACAAGAGACCCAGTACTTC CASSEGSGGVQETQYF
few TRBJ2-7 . TRBV6-1 TGTGCCAGCATGGGGGGGCTGCCAGCCTACGAGCAGTACTTC CASMGGLPAYEQYF
. TRBJ2-3 . TRBV5-1 TGCGCCAGCACCTCCACCGGGGAGCGCACAGATACGCAGTATTTT CASTSTGERTDTQYF
few TRBJ2-5 . TRBV14 TGTGCCAGCAGCCACGGCAGGGAGGCGACCCAGTACTTC CASSHGREATQYF
. TRBJ1-6 . TRBV7-2 TGTGCCAGCAGCTTAGGGGGCCAGGGGAATTCACCCCTCCACTTT CASSLGGQGNSPLHF
few TRBJ2-3 TRBD2 TRBV7-3 TGTGCCAGCAGCTTAACGGGGACTAGCGGGAGGGCCACAGATACGCAGTATTTT CASSLTGTSGRATDTQYF
once TRBJ2-5 TRBD2 TRBV13 TGTGCCAGCAGCTTAAGGGGACTAGCGGCAACAATTGGGGAGACCCAGTACTTC CASSLRGLAATIGETQYF
. TRBJ2-1 TRBD2 TRBV5-1 TGCGCCAGCCAAACGGGAGGGGCACACAATGAGCAGTTCTTC CASQTGGAHNEQFF
. TRBJ1-1 . TRBV19 TGTGCCAGTAGTAGCGCCCTGGTGGACAGTCCCCTAGACACTGAAGCTTTCTTT CASSSALVDSPLDTEAFF
few TRBJ2-6 . TRBV4-1 TGCGCCAGCAGCCAAGGCGTAGCGGCTGGGGCCAACGTCCTGACTTTC CASSQGVAAGANVLTF
. TRBJ2-5 TRBD1 TRBV29-1 TGCAGCGTTGACAGAGGAACAGGGGTAGGGGAGACCCAGTACTTC CSVDRGTGVGETQYF
. TRBJ1-2 . TRBV11-2 TGTGCCAGCAGCTTAGGGGCCGGGACTGAGAATTCAGGCTACACCTTC CASSLGAGTENSGYTF
. TRBJ2-7 TRBD2 TRBV5-1 TGCGCCAGCACCACACCGGGGGGGGACGGCTACGAGCAGTACTTC CASTTPGGDGYEQYF
. TRBJ1-1 TRBD1 TRBV10-3 TGTGCCATCAGTGATAGGGACAGGCTGAACACTGAAGCTTTCTTT CAISDRDRLNTEAFF
few TRBJ1-2 . TRBV5-1 TGCGCCAGCAGCTTGGGGCTACAGGACTATGGCTACACCTTC CASSLGLQDYGYTF
few TRBJ2-4 TRBD1 TRBV6-6 TGTGCCAGCAGTGCCGGGACAGGGGGGGCCAAAAACATTCAGTACTTC CASSAGTGGAKNIQYF
once TRBJ2-5 TRBD2 TRBV15 TGTGCCACCAGCACCGGACTAGCGGAGAAGGGGCAAGAGACCCAGTACTTC CATSTGLAEKGQETQYF
. TRBJ2-7 . TRBV9 TGTGCCAGCAGCGCCGGGACAACCCGGCCCTACGAGCAGTACTTC CASSAGTTRPYEQYF
. TRBJ2-1 TRBD2 TRBV27 TGTGCCAGCACCAACTCCGCGGGAGGCGACAATGAGCAGTTCTTC CASTNSAGGDNEQFF
. TRBJ2-6 . TRBV15 TGTGCCACCAGCAGAGATTTGTCGGGAGGGGCCAACGTCCTGACTTTC CATSRDLSGGANVLTF
. TRBJ2-7 TRBD1 TRBV11-3 TGTGCCAGCAGCTTACGACAGGGGGGAACCTACGAGCAGTACTTC CASSLRQGGTYEQYF
few TRBJ1-2 . TRBV30 TGTGCCTGGAGCCAGGGTCGAGACTATGGCTACACCTTC CAWSQGRDYGYTF
few TRBJ2-1 . TRBV5-6 TGTGCCAGCAGCTGGGACACCACCTACAATGAGCAGTTCTTC CASSWDTTYNEQFF
. TRBJ1-4 . TRBV7-2 TGTGCCAGCAGCCCCCCGACGAGCGGGGTGCGGGAAAAACTGTTTTTT CASSPPTSGVREKLFF
. TRBJ2-1 TRBD2 TRBV7-2 TGTGCCAGCAGCCCCGTGGCGGGACTAGCGGGGTTGGGTGAGCAGTTCTTC CASSPVAGLAGLGEQFF
. TRBJ2-3 . TRBV2 TGTGCCAGCCCAATCAGTGATACGCAGTATTTT CASPISDTQYF